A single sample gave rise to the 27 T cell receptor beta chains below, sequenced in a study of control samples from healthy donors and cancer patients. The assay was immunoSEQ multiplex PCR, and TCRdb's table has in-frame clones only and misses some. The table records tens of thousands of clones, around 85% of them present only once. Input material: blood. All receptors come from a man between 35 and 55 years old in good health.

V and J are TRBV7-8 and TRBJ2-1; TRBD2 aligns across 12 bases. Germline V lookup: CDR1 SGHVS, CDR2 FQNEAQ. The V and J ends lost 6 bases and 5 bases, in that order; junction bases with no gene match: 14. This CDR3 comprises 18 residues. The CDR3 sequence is CASRLLAGGIRGNNEQFF. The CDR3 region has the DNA TGTGCCAGCAGATTACTAGCGGGAGGTATACGTGGTAACAATGAGCAGTTCTTC.

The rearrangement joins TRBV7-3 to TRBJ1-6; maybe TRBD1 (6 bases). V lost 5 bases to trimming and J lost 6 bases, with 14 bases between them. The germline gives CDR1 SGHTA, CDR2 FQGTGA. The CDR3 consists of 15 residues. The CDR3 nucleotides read TGTGCCAGCAGCGCCGGCGGGGGGCCTAATTCACCCCTCCACTTT. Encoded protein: CASSAGGGPNSPLHF.

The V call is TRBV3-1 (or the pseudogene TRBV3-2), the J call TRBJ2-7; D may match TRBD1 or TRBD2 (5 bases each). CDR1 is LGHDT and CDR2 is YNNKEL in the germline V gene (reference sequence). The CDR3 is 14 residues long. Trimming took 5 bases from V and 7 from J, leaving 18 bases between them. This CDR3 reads CASSSQPGPSEQYF. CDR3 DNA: TGTGCCAGCAGCTCCCAACCGGGGCCCTCGGAGCAGTACTTC.

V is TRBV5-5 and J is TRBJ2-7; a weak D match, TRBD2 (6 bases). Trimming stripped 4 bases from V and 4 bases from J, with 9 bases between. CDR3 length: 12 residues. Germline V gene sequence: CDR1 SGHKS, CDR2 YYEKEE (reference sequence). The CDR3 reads CASSRGGYEQYF. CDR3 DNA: TGTGCCAGCAGCCGGGGAGGTTACGAGCAGTACTTC.

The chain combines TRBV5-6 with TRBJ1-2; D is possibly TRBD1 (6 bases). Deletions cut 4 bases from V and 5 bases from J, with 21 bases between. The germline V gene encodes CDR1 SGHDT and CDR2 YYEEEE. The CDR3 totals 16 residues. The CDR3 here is CASSQSRDTPGYGYTF. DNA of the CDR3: TGTGCCAGCAGCCAATCCCGGGACACCCCCGGGTATGGCTACACCTTC.

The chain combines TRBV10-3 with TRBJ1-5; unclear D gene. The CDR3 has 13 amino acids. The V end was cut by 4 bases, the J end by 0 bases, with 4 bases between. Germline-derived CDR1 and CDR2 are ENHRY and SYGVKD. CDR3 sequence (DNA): TGTGCCATCAGTGTCAATAGCAATCAGCCCCAGCATTTT. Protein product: CAISVNSNQPQHF.

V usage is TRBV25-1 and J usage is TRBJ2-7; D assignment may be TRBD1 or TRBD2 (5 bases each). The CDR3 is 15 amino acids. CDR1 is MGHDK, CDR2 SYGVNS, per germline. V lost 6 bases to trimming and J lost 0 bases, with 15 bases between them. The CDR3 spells CASSFGGLSSYEQYF. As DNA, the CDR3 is TGTGCCAGCAGCTTTGGGGGATTAAGCTCCTACGAGCAGTACTTC.

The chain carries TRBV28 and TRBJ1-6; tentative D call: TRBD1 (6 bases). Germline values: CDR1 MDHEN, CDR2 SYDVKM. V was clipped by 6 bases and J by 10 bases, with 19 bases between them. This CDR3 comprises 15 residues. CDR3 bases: TGTGCCAGCAGCTTAAGGTGGGGGGGCCGGTCACCCCTCCACTTT. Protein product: CASSLRWGGRSPLHF.

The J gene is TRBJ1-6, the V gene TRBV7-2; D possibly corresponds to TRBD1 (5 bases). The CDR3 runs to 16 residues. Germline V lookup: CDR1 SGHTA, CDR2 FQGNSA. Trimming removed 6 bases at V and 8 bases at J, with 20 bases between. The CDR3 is CASRTDVGREDSPLHF. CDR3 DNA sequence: TGTGCCAGCAGGACAGACGTTGGCAGGGAAGATTCACCCCTCCACTTT.

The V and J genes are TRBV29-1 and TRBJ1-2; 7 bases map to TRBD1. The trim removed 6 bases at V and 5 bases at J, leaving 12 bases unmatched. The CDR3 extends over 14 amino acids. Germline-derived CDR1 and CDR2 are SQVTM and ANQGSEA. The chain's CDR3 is CSVERIQGGYGYTF. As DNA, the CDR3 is TGCAGCGTCGAAAGGATTCAGGGGGGGTATGGCTACACCTTC.

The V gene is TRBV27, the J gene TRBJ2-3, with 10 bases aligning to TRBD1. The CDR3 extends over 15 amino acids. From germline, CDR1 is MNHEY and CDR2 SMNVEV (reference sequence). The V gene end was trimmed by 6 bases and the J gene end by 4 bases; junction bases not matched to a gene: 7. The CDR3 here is CASSPGTGVADTQYF. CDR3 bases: TGTGCCAGCAGCCCCGGGACAGGGGTGGCAGATACGCAGTATTTT.

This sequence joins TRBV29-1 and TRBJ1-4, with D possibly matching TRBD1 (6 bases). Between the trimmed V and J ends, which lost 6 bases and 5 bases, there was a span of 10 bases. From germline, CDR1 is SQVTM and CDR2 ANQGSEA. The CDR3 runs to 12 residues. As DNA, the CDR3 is TGCAGCGTGACGCAGGGGAATGAAAAACTGTTTTTT. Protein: CSVTQGNEKLFF.

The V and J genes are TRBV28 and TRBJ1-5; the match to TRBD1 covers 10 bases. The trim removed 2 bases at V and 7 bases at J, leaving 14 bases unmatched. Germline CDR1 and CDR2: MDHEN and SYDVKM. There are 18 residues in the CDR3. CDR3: CASSLRSPGQGGRQPQHF. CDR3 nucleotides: TGTGCCAGCAGTTTAAGGTCCCCCGGACAGGGGGGCAGGCAGCCCCAGCATTTT.

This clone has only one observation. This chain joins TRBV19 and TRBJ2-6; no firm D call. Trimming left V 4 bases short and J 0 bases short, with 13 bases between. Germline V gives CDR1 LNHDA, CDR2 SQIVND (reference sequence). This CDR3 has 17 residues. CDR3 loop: CASSKTGYSSGANVLTF. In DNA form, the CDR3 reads TGTGCCAGTAGTAAGACCGGTTATAGCTCTGGGGCCAACGTCCTGACTTTC.

The CDR3 protein is CASMRGNYNEQFF. DNA of the CDR3: TGTGCCAGTATGAGGGGCAACTACAATGAGCAGTTCTTC. The rearrangement links TRBV19 to TRBJ2-1, with D perhaps assigned TRBD1 or TRBD2 (5 bases each). The CDR3 runs to 13 residues. Germline lookup yields CDR1 LNHDA and CDR2 SQIVND (reference sequence). V lost 7 bases, J lost 3 bases, and 10 bases lay in between.

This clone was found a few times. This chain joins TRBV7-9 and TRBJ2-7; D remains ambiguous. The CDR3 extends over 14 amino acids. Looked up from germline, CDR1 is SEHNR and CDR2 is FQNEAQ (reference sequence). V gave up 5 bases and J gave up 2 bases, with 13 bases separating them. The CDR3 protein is CASSPRAVAYEQYF. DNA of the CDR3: TGTGCCAGCAGCCCTAGGGCGGTTGCCTACGAGCAGTACTTC.

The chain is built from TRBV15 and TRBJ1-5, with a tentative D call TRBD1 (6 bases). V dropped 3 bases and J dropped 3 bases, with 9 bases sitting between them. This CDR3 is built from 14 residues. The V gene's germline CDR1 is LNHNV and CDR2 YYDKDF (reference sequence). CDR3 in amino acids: CATSRRGNNQPQHF. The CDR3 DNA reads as TGTGCCACCAGCAGGAGGGGGAACAATCAGCCCCAGCATTTT.

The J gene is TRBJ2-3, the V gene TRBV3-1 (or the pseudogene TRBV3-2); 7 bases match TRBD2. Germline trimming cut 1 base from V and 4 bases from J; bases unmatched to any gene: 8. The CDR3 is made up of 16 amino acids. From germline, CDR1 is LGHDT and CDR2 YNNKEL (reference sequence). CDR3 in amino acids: CASSQVSGREADTQYF. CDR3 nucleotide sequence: TGTGCCAGCAGCCAAGTTTCAGGGAGGGAAGCAGATACGCAGTATTTT.

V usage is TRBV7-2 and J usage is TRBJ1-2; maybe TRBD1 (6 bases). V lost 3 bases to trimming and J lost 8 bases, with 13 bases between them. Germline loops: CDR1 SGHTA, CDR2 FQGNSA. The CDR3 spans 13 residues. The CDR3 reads CASSFRRGDGYTF. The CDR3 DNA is TGTGCCAGCAGCTTTAGGAGGGGGGACGGCTACACCTTC.

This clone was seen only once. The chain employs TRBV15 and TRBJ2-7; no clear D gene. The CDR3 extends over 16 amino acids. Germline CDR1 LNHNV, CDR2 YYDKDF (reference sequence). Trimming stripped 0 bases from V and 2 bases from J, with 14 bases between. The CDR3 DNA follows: TGTGCCACCAGCAGAGATCGGCAGGTATTCGCCTACGAGCAGTACTTC. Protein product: CATSRDRQVFAYEQYF. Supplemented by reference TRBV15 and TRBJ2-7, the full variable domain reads DAMVIQNPRYQVTQFGKPVTLSCSQTLNHNVMYWYQQKSSQAPKLLFHYYDKDFNNEADTPDNFQSRRPNTSFCFLDIRSPGLGDTAMYLCATSRDRQVFAYEQYFGPGTRLTVT.

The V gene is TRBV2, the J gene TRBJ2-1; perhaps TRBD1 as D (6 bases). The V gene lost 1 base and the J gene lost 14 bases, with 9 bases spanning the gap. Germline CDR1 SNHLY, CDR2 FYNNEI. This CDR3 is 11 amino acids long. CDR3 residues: CASSEDRDKFF. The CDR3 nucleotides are TGTGCCAGCAGTGAAGACAGGGACAAGTTCTTC.

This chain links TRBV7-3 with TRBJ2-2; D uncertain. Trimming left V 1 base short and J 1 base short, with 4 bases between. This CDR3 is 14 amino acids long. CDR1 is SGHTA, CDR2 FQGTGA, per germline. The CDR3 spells CASSLNQNTGELFF. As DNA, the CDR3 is TGTGCCAGCAGCTTAAACCAGAACACCGGGGAGCTGTTTTTT.

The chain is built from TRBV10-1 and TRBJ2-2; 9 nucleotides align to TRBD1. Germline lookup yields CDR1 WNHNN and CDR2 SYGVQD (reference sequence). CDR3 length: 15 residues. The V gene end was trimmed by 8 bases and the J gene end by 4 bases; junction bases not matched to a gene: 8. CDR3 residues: CASASGTGFTGELFF. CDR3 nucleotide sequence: TGCGCCAGCGCCTCCGGGACAGGGTTCACCGGGGAGCTGTTTTTT.

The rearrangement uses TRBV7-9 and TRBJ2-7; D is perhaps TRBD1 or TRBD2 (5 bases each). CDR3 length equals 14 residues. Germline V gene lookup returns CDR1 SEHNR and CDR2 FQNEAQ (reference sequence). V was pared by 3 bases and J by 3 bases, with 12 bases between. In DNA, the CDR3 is TGTGCCAGCAGCTTCCGGGACGCGCGCTACGAGCAGTACTTC. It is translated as CASSFRDARYEQYF.

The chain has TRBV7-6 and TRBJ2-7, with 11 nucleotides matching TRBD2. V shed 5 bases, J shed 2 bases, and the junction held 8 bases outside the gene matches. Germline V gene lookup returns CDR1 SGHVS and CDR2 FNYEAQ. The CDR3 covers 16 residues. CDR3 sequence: CASSLIAGGITYEQYF. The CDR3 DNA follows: TGTGCCAGCAGCCTGATAGCGGGGGGGATAACCTACGAGCAGTACTTC.

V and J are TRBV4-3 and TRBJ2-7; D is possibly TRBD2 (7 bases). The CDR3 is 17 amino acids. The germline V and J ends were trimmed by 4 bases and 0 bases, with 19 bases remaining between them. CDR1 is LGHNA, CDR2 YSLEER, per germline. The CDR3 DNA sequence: TGCGCCAGCAGCCTGCGTGTCGGGGGGCTAAGCTCCTACGAGCAGTACTTC. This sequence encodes CASSLRVGGLSSYEQYF.

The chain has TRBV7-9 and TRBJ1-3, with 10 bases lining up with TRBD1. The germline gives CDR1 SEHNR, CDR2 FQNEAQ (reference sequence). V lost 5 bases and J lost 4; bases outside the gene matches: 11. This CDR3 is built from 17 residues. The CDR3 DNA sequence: TGTGCCAGCAGCCGTACCGGGACAGGGGCGAGAGGAAACACCATATATTTT. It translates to CASSRTGTGARGNTIYF.